These T cell receptor beta chains were read from a single sample in a study of somatic mutations in cytotoxic T cells in rheumatoid arthritis. Clones were read by immunoSEQ multiplex PCR, and TCRdb kept only the in-frame ones, dropping some. This sample has around 20,000 clones, with around 63% found just once. Sequencing was carried out using CD8+ T cells sorted from blood. These receptors came from an adult with rheumatoid arthritis. Each CDR3 is given with its conserved first and last residue. Each record gives: D gene, V gene, clone size, J gene, CDR3 protein, CDR3 DNA. A D gene is named only where the DNA matches it firmly. The size entry is marked missing in some rows and otherwise reads once, few, many or a size class.

d_call: .; v_call: TRBV2; clone_size: .; j_call: TRBJ1-3; cdr3_aa: CASSDNGGPAGNTIYF; cdr3_nt: TGTGCCAGCAGTGATAATGGGGGGCCGGCTGGAAACACCATATATTTT
d_call: .; v_call: TRBV25-1; clone_size: few; j_call: TRBJ1-5; cdr3_aa: CASSAGSNQPQHF; cdr3_nt: TGTGCCAGCAGTGCAGGGAGCAATCAGCCCCAGCATTTT
d_call: TRBD1; v_call: TRBV28; clone_size: .; j_call: TRBJ1-6; cdr3_aa: CASTVRDRNSPLHF; cdr3_nt: TGTGCCAGCACCGTCCGGGACAGAAATTCACCCCTCCACTTT
d_call: .; v_call: TRBV6-5; clone_size: .; j_call: TRBJ2-7; cdr3_aa: CASSYSDGTSYEQYF; cdr3_nt: TGTGCCAGCAGTTACTCTGACGGGACGTCCTACGAGCAGTACTTC
d_call: .; v_call: TRBV29-1; clone_size: .; j_call: TRBJ2-7; cdr3_aa: CSVETDYEQYF; cdr3_nt: TGCAGCGTTGAGACAGACTACGAGCAGTACTTC
d_call: .; v_call: TRBV30; clone_size: .; j_call: TRBJ1-1; cdr3_aa: CAWSVPGQNTEAFF; cdr3_nt: TGTGCCTGGAGTGTACCTGGACAGAACACTGAAGCTTTCTTT
d_call: .; v_call: TRBV4-3; clone_size: once; j_call: TRBJ2-1; cdr3_aa: CASSQAQDDYNEQFF; cdr3_nt: TGCGCCAGCAGCCAAGCACAGGATGACTACAATGAGCAGTTCTTC
d_call: .; v_call: TRBV30; clone_size: .; j_call: TRBJ2-1; cdr3_aa: CAWSVLGNFEQFF; cdr3_nt: TGTGCCTGGAGTGTACTTGGGAACTTTGAGCAGTTCTTC
d_call: .; v_call: TRBV19; clone_size: .; j_call: TRBJ1-1; cdr3_aa: CASLAQVGYTEAFF; cdr3_nt: TGTGCCAGTCTGGCACAGGTTGGGTACACTGAAGCTTTCTTT
d_call: TRBD1; v_call: TRBV7-9; clone_size: .; j_call: TRBJ2-7; cdr3_aa: CASSLARGQASYEQYF; cdr3_nt: TGTGCCAGCAGCTTAGCGCGGGGACAGGCCTCCTACGAGCAGTACTTC
d_call: TRBD1; v_call: TRBV19; clone_size: .; j_call: TRBJ2-7; cdr3_aa: CASSPESRGTYEQYF; cdr3_nt: TGTGCCAGTAGTCCTGAGTCCAGGGGGACCTACGAGCAGTACTTC
d_call: TRBD2; v_call: TRBV11-2; clone_size: .; j_call: TRBJ2-1; cdr3_aa: CASSLSGGRGISYNEQFF; cdr3_nt: TGTGCCAGCAGCTTGAGCGGGGGGCGGGGGATCTCCTACAATGAGCAGTTCTTC
d_call: TRBD2; v_call: TRBV29-1; clone_size: .; j_call: TRBJ2-1; cdr3_aa: CSVVPTSGEYNEQFF; cdr3_nt: TGCAGCGTTGTACCCACTAGCGGGGAGTACAATGAGCAGTTCTTC
d_call: TRBD1; v_call: TRBV4-1; clone_size: .; j_call: TRBJ1-1; cdr3_aa: CASSHAPGTGGEGAFF; cdr3_nt: TGCGCCAGCAGCCATGCCCCCGGGACAGGGGGCGAGGGAGCTTTCTTT
d_call: .; v_call: TRBV10-1; clone_size: few; j_call: TRBJ1-2; cdr3_aa: CASSETANYGYTF; cdr3_nt: TGCGCCAGCAGTGAGACAGCCAACTATGGCTACACCTTC
d_call: .; v_call: TRBV7-8; clone_size: .; j_call: TRBJ2-3; cdr3_aa: CASGGGGETDTQYF; cdr3_nt: TGTGCCAGCGGGGGAGGGGGCGAAACAGATACGCAGTATTTT
d_call: .; v_call: TRBV11-2; clone_size: .; j_call: TRBJ2-5; cdr3_aa: CASSLSASQETQYF; cdr3_nt: TGTGCCAGCAGCCTCTCGGCGAGCCAAGAGACCCAGTACTTC
d_call: .; v_call: TRBV11-2; clone_size: .; j_call: TRBJ2-1; cdr3_aa: CASSLVDFYSYNEQFF; cdr3_nt: TGTGCCAGCAGCTTAGTAGACTTCTACTCCTACAATGAGCAGTTCTTC
d_call: .; v_call: TRBV5-6; clone_size: .; j_call: TRBJ2-7; cdr3_aa: CASSSPGQGGYEQYF; cdr3_nt: TGTGCCAGCAGCTCACCGGGCCAAGGCGGCTACGAGCAGTACTTC
d_call: .; v_call: TRBV5-4; clone_size: few; j_call: TRBJ1-1; cdr3_aa: CASSPWGGTEAFF; cdr3_nt: TGTGCCAGCAGCCCCTGGGGGGGGACTGAAGCTTTCTTT
d_call: TRBD1; v_call: TRBV5-1; clone_size: few; j_call: TRBJ2-7; cdr3_aa: CASSLGTGLYEQYF; cdr3_nt: TGCGCCAGCAGCTTGGGGACAGGGTTATACGAGCAGTACTTC
d_call: TRBD2; v_call: TRBV4-1; clone_size: .; j_call: TRBJ2-5; cdr3_aa: CASSQDPIGLAGQETQYF; cdr3_nt: TGCGCCAGCAGCCAGGACCCCATAGGACTAGCGGGGCAAGAGACCCAGTACTTC
d_call: .; v_call: TRBV9; clone_size: .; j_call: TRBJ2-7; cdr3_aa: CASSAGHYGLEQYF; cdr3_nt: TGTGCCAGCAGCGCCGGACACTATGGCCTCGAGCAGTACTTC
d_call: .; v_call: TRBV28; clone_size: .; j_call: TRBJ1-6; cdr3_aa: CASSWVPGADSPLHF; cdr3_nt: TGTGCCAGCAGTTGGGTTCCGGGGGCTGACTCACCCCTCCACTTT
d_call: TRBD1; v_call: TRBV27; clone_size: .; j_call: TRBJ1-2; cdr3_aa: CASSFDRDYGYTF; cdr3_nt: TGTGCCAGCAGTTTTGACAGGGACTATGGCTACACCTTC
d_call: .; v_call: TRBV6-1; clone_size: .; j_call: TRBJ1-4; cdr3_aa: CATMGTPNEKLFF; cdr3_nt: TGTGCCACAATGGGGACACCGAATGAAAAACTGTTTTTT
d_call: .; v_call: TRBV11-1; clone_size: .; j_call: TRBJ2-7; cdr3_aa: CASSLEVGAYEQYF; cdr3_nt: TGTGCCAGCAGCTTAGAGGTGGGGGCCTACGAGCAGTACTTC
d_call: TRBD1; v_call: TRBV30; clone_size: .; j_call: TRBJ2-1; cdr3_aa: CAWRIQGVGSYNEQFF; cdr3_nt: TGTGCCTGGAGAATACAGGGGGTTGGATCCTACAATGAGCAGTTCTTC
d_call: .; v_call: TRBV4-1; clone_size: .; j_call: TRBJ1-2; cdr3_aa: CASSHRDGSGGYTF; cdr3_nt: TGCGCCAGCAGCCACCGGGACGGTTCGGGTGGCTACACCTTC
d_call: TRBD2; v_call: TRBV9; clone_size: once; j_call: TRBJ2-1; cdr3_aa: CASSARDYVNEQFF; cdr3_nt: TGTGCCAGCAGCGCCCGGGACTACGTCAATGAGCAGTTCTTC
d_call: .; v_call: TRBV4-3; clone_size: .; j_call: TRBJ1-2; cdr3_aa: CASSQDRWNLYGYTF; cdr3_nt: TGCGCCAGCAGCCAAGATCGATGGAATCTCTATGGCTACACCTTC
d_call: .; v_call: TRBV19; clone_size: .; j_call: TRBJ2-2; cdr3_aa: CASSIGTPNTGELFF; cdr3_nt: TGTGCCAGTAGTATCGGGACACCCAACACCGGGGAGCTGTTTTTT
d_call: .; v_call: TRBV28; clone_size: medium-sized; j_call: TRBJ1-1; cdr3_aa: CASSAFLLPGTSYDGAFF; cdr3_nt: TGTGCCAGCAGCGCCTTCCTTTTACCCGGGACGTCCTACGATGGAGCTTTCTTT
d_call: TRBD2; v_call: TRBV29-1; clone_size: few; j_call: TRBJ2-3; cdr3_aa: CSVEISGSHTDTQYF; cdr3_nt: TGCAGCGTTGAAATTAGCGGGAGCCACACAGATACGCAGTATTTT
d_call: .; v_call: TRBV5-1; clone_size: .; j_call: TRBJ2-7; cdr3_aa: CASSLIGGDEQYF; cdr3_nt: TGCGCCAGCAGCTTGATAGGGGGGGACGAGCAGTACTTC
d_call: .; v_call: TRBV6-5; clone_size: few; j_call: TRBJ1-5; cdr3_aa: CASSYSTEHNQPQHF; cdr3_nt: TGTGCCAGCAGTTATTCTACAGAGCACAATCAGCCCCAGCATTTT
d_call: .; v_call: TRBV4-2; clone_size: .; j_call: TRBJ2-1; cdr3_aa: CASSRPGGESYNEQFF; cdr3_nt: TGTGCCAGCAGCCGGCCCGGGGGCGAGTCCTACAATGAGCAGTTCTTC
d_call: .; v_call: TRBV29-1; clone_size: .; j_call: TRBJ2-7; cdr3_aa: CSVVPPESYEQYF; cdr3_nt: TGCAGCGTTGTTCCGCCGGAGTCCTACGAGCAGTACTTC
d_call: TRBD1; v_call: TRBV7-9; clone_size: .; j_call: TRBJ2-7; cdr3_aa: CASSSPGQGSYEQYF; cdr3_nt: TGTGCCAGCAGTTCACCGGGACAGGGGTCCTACGAGCAGTACTTC
d_call: TRBD2; v_call: TRBV15; clone_size: .; j_call: TRBJ2-5; cdr3_aa: CATAYEREQETQYF; cdr3_nt: TGTGCCACCGCCTATGAGCGGGAACAAGAGACCCAGTACTTC
d_call: .; v_call: TRBV4-1; clone_size: medium-sized; j_call: TRBJ2-7; cdr3_aa: CASSQAPLGSSYEQYF; cdr3_nt: TGCGCCAGCAGCCAAGCCCCCCTAGGCTCGTCCTACGAGCAGTACTTC
d_call: .; v_call: TRBV6-5; clone_size: .; j_call: TRBJ1-2; cdr3_aa: CASRGLESNYGYTF; cdr3_nt: TGTGCCAGCAGAGGACTCGAGTCTAACTATGGCTACACCTTC
d_call: .; v_call: TRBV2; clone_size: .; j_call: TRBJ2-1; cdr3_aa: CASSGESSYNEQFF; cdr3_nt: TGTGCCAGCAGCGGGGAGAGCTCCTACAATGAGCAGTTCTTC
d_call: .; v_call: TRBV23-1; clone_size: .; j_call: TRBJ1-5; cdr3_aa: CASTSSGGNQPQHF; cdr3_nt: TGCGCCAGCACCAGTTCCGGGGGCAATCAGCCCCAGCATTTT
d_call: TRBD1; v_call: TRBV29-1; clone_size: .; j_call: TRBJ2-7; cdr3_aa: CSVEDRGSYEQYF; cdr3_nt: TGCAGCGTTGAGGACAGGGGTTCCTACGAGCAGTACTTC
d_call: .; v_call: TRBV10-2; clone_size: .; j_call: TRBJ1-2; cdr3_aa: CASSEAGERAYGYTF; cdr3_nt: TGCGCCAGCAGTGAAGCGGGGGAAAGGGCCTATGGCTACACCTTC
d_call: TRBD1; v_call: TRBV6-5; clone_size: .; j_call: TRBJ2-2; cdr3_aa: CASSGTGGTGELFF; cdr3_nt: TGTGCCAGCAGTGGGACAGGGGGCACCGGGGAGCTGTTTTTT
d_call: .; v_call: TRBV5-6; clone_size: .; j_call: TRBJ2-7; cdr3_aa: CASSLAFLAYEQYF; cdr3_nt: TGTGCCAGCAGCTTGGCTTTCTTAGCCTACGAGCAGTACTTC
d_call: .; v_call: TRBV29-1; clone_size: .; j_call: TRBJ2-7; cdr3_aa: CSVGETGYEQYF; cdr3_nt: TGCAGCGTTGGCGAGACAGGATACGAGCAGTACTTC
d_call: .; v_call: TRBV9; clone_size: .; j_call: TRBJ1-2; cdr3_aa: CASSTQGSGYTF; cdr3_nt: TGTGCCAGCAGCACCCAGGGAAGTGGCTACACCTTC
d_call: .; v_call: TRBV19; clone_size: .; j_call: TRBJ1-1; cdr3_aa: CASSILGEIPEAFF; cdr3_nt: TGTGCCAGTAGTATATTGGGGGAAATCCCTGAAGCTTTCTTT
d_call: .; v_call: TRBV4-3; clone_size: .; j_call: TRBJ2-7; cdr3_aa: CASSRGTNPTYEQYF; cdr3_nt: TGCGCCAGCAGCCGAGGAACTAATCCCACCTACGAGCAGTACTTC
d_call: .; v_call: TRBV7-9; clone_size: .; j_call: TRBJ2-1; cdr3_aa: CASSGRQEYYNEQFF; cdr3_nt: TGTGCCAGCAGCGGCCGACAGGAATACTACAATGAGCAGTTCTTC
d_call: TRBD1; v_call: TRBV28; clone_size: few; j_call: TRBJ1-1; cdr3_aa: CASRVTGSNTEAFF; cdr3_nt: TGTGCCAGCAGAGTGACAGGGTCGAACACTGAAGCTTTCTTT
d_call: .; v_call: TRBV5-4; clone_size: .; j_call: TRBJ2-2; cdr3_aa: CASSRSTGELFF; cdr3_nt: TGTGCCAGCAGCCGTAGCACCGGGGAGCTGTTTTTT
d_call: .; v_call: TRBV7-9; clone_size: .; j_call: TRBJ2-4; cdr3_aa: CASSLADTSARDIQYF; cdr3_nt: TGTGCCAGCAGCTTAGCTGACACCTCCGCAAGGGACATTCAGTACTTC
d_call: TRBD1; v_call: TRBV27; clone_size: .; j_call: TRBJ2-1; cdr3_aa: CASSPGTGNEQFF; cdr3_nt: TGTGCCAGCAGTCCAGGGACAGGGAATGAGCAGTTCTTC
d_call: .; v_call: TRBV4-3; clone_size: once; j_call: TRBJ1-5; cdr3_aa: CASSQDRAAGVNQPQHF; cdr3_nt: TGCGCCAGCAGCCAAGATAGGGCGGCAGGGGTAAATCAGCCCCAGCATTTT
d_call: TRBD1; v_call: TRBV6-5; clone_size: .; j_call: TRBJ2-7; cdr3_aa: CASSRGQTLYEQYF; cdr3_nt: TGTGCCAGCAGCCGGGGACAGACGCTTTACGAGCAGTACTTC